This TCR beta chain is from a study of blood T cell repertoires in COVID-19. Method: immunoSEQ multiplex PCR; TCRdb's copy keeps in-frame clones and lacks some. The sample carries 130,000 to 150,000 clones, 79% recorded once. The CDR3 spans 15 residues. Germline values: CDR1 SNHLY, CDR2 FYNNEI. V shed 7 bases and J 6 bases; nucleotides not matched to a gene: 12. The clonotype was recovered from a man aged 45-60 years with active or convalescent COVID-19. This chain uses TRBV2 with TRBJ2-7; 10 nucleotides agree with TRBD2. Sequencing was performed on peripheral blood. CDR3 sequence (DNA): TGTGCCAGCAACCTGGGGCTAGCGGGAGAAGTCGAGCAGTACTTC. This encodes CASNLGLAGEVEQYF.